This T cell receptor (beta chain) derives from a study of shared clonotypes between healthy human individuals. Several immunoSEQ 96-well plates shared each subset's DNA, each plate a replicate. The data were produced by immunoSEQ multiplex PCR, yet TCRdb's version contains in-frame clones alone and is incomplete. This table holds about 480,000 clones, 60% to 80% found once. The CDR3 contains 14 residues. V gave up 6 bases and J gave up 3 bases, with 14 bases separating them. Per germline, CDR1 KGHSH and CDR2 LQKENI. What was sequenced was PBMCs. The chain recombines TRBV18 with TRBJ1-1; D is unclear. This TCR was sampled from a woman in her forties in good health. Some clones in this sample may be carry-over from other donors' samples. In DNA, the CDR3 is TGTGCCAGCTCTCCCAGAGCGTTGGACACTGAAGCTTTCTTT. Its protein is CASSPRALDTEAFF. The full variable domain, rest sourced from reference TRBV18 and TRBJ1-1, is NAGVMQNPRHLVRRRGQEARLRCSPMKGHSHVYWYRQLPEEGLKFMVYLQKENIIDESGMPKERFSAEFPKEGPSILRIQQVVRGDSAAYFCASSPRALDTEAFFGQGTRLTVV.